This T cell receptor beta chain was sequenced during a study of cytomegalovirus exposure and HLA in healthy donors (dated by TCRdb to the late 2010s). Some background on the complete study: According to a later analysis, the 120 or so validation repertoires were produced on the same platform as the roughly 700 repertoires of the first cohort. The study was designed to test whether signatures of past pathogen exposure could be identified by cataloging public T cell receptors. A separate validation cohort of about 110 different subjects was used in addition to the roughly 670-subject first cohort. High-throughput TCR immunosequencing, statistical association of individual TCRs with disease status, and machine learning were combined to predict cytomegalovirus infection status. General findings and caveats noted by the study authors: The authors suggested that the approach could potentially be extended to other disease states and immunological phenotypes. A total of about 180 TCR beta chains were listed by the study as associated with cytomegalovirus. A later analysis had no HLA typing for the validation cohort, so co-occurrence there was scored across all 130 or so repertoires. Most TCR sequences were seen in very few donors, while some public TCRs were found in many individuals. In vitro tests confirmed that a few of the cytomegalovirus-associated TCR beta chains recognize cytomegalovirus antigens. Cytomegalovirus status was reported to be diagnosed by the classifier with high specificity and sensitivity in both the original and validation cohorts. In a later analysis, TCRs clustered in the first cohort were found to also tend to co-occur in the roughly 120 validation repertoires, with approximately 95% of cluster scores above 0.

The CDR3 spans 15 residues, from the cysteine through the phenylalanine. The sequence is cut down to CDR3 DNA, 45 bases in frame from base 1. Ends trimmed: V by 2 bases, J by 2 bases; bases unmatched to a gene: 6. The germline V gene yields SGHDT for CDR1 and YYEEEE for CDR2. The donors belonged to the validation cohort of roughly 120 subjects, which was separate from the approximately 660-subject first cohort. Libraries were constructed by the immunoSEQ multiplex PCR assay. Concerning the study's data processing: A statistical classification framework was developed to diagnose cytomegalovirus status using the catalog of TCR beta chain sequences. TCRdb limited this immuneACCESS table to in-frame rearrangements with V and J called. A share of clones is missing; checked studies link under half to unresolved V genes, and the rest is unexplained. Clonal size and the V and J genes are those of that table, whereas D and trimming came from the DNA. Present in this sample are about 150,000 clones, approximately 86% of which were seen just once. The ten largest make up under 25% of the sample.

This clone was seen a single time. What antigen it recognizes has not been identified. Base-call qualities are not available, and no considerably larger clone is one nucleotide away. The material sequenced was PBMCs. The chain joins TRBV5-6 to TRBJ1-1, with 7 junctional bases fitting TRBD1. The clonotype originates from a man aged 18 to 29 in good health and CMV-seropositive. The DNA sequence is given as TGTGCCAGCAGCTTCAGGGGGAAGGGAAACACTGAAGCTTTCTTT. This translates into CASSFRGKGNTEAFF.